This TCR beta chain was found in a study of T cells in Graves' hyperthyroidism and ophthalmopathy. General study findings and limits: The majority of expanded thyroid clonotypes above 0.001 also appeared in blood.

V dropped 7 bases and J dropped 2 bases, with 14 bases sitting between them. This CDR3 has 15 residues. CDR1 and CDR2 from the germline V gene are SNHLY and FYNNEI. This clonotype was seen only a few times. Its target is not known. TCR beta CDR3 regions were amplified from RNA. The TCR CDR3 first-round RT-PCR relied on the HTBI primer set. TCRdb reanalysed the multiplex PCR reads using MiXCR and keeps one entry per CDR3 protein. The sample lists 300,000 to 500,000 distinct CDR3 sequences; about 15% were seen once. The authors deemed Graves' hyperthyroidism stable absent ophthalmopathy progression within 18 months.

V is TRBV2 and J is TRBJ2-2, with D possibly TRBD2 on 5 matching bases. The TCR sequence derives from a woman aged 25 to 39 with Graves' hyperthyroidism. What was sequenced was blood. As DNA, the CDR3 is TGTGCCAGCACCAAGGACTCCTCCAACACCGGGGAGCTGTTTTTT. It specifies CASTKDSSNTGELFF.